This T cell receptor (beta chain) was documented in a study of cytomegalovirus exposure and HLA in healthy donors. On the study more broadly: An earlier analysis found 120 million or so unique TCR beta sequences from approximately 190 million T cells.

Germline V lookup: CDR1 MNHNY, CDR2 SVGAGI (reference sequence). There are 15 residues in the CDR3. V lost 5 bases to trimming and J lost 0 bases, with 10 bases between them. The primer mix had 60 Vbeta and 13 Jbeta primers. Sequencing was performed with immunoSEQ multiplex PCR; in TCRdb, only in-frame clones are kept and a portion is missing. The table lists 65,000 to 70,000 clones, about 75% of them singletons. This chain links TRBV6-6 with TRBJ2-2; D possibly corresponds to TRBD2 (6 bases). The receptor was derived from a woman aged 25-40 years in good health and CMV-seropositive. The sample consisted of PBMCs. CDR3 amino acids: CASSPTSTNTGELFF. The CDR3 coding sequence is TGTGCCAGCAGTCCAACTAGCACGAACACCGGGGAGCTGTTTTTT.